This is a list of T cell receptor beta chains from one sample in a study of cytomegalovirus exposure and HLA in healthy donors. Some clones are missing from TCRdb's copy, which holds only in-frame ones; the method was immunoSEQ multiplex PCR. This table holds approximately 150,000 clones, 65% to 85% found once. Sequenced sample: PBMCs. The receptors shown here come from a male donor in good health and CMV-seronegative. CDR3s include the opening cysteine and the closing phenylalanine or tryptophan. D genes are given only for firm matches. Only part of the rows carry a size: once, few, many, or a class if the clone is expanded.

J,size,D,length,V,DNA,CDR3
TRBJ2-7,.,TRBD2,16,TRBV5-6,TGTGCCAGCAGCTTAAGCGGACTAGCAGCCGTTTCCGAGCAGTACTTC,CASSLSGLAAVSEQYF
TRBJ1-2,once,TRBD1,15,TRBV19,TGTGCCAGTAGTGCCGGACAGGGATTTCGCTATGGCTACACCTTC,CASSAGQGFRYGYTF
TRBJ2-4,.,.,16,TRBV5-1,TGCGCCAGCAGCTACCACGGCGGGATGGCCAAAAACATTCAGTACTTC,CASSYHGGMAKNIQYF
TRBJ1-5,many,.,14,TRBV6-1,TGTGCCAGCAGTGGTGGCGGGGAGGTTCAGCCCCAGCATTTT,CASSGGGEVQPQHF
TRBJ2-7,.,.,13,TRBV2,TGTGCCAGCAGTTATCAGGGGCTTTCCGAGCAGTACTTC,CASSYQGLSEQYF
TRBJ2-5,few,.,13,TRBV25-1,TGTGCCAGCCCAACAAACCCAGACAGGCCGATTTACTTC,CASPTNPDRPIYF
TRBJ1-2,.,.,16,TRBV27,TGTGCCAGCAGTTTTTTCGTCGGCAGGAGGTCCTATGGCTACACCTTC,CASSFFVGRRSYGYTF
TRBJ2-7,.,.,13,TRBV5-1,TGCGCCAGCAGCTTGCACAGGGACTACGAGCAGTACTTC,CASSLHRDYEQYF
TRBJ1-1,few,TRBD1,12,TRBV5-1,TGCGCCAGCAGCTGGGACAGCGGTGAAGCTTTCTTT,CASSWDSGEAFF
TRBJ2-7,.,.,14,TRBV30,TGTGCCTTACAGGGTTGGGGCCTCTCCTACGAGCAGTACTTC,CALQGWGLSYEQYF
TRBJ2-7,.,TRBD1,14,TRBV29-1,TGCAGCGGTATACAGGGGGCAGGGGGCGGCGAGCAGTACTTC,CSGIQGAGGGEQYF
TRBJ2-1,.,TRBD2,16,TRBV5-6,TGTGCCAGCAGCTTGATACTAGCGGGAGTAGGCAATGAGCAGTTCTTC,CASSLILAGVGNEQFF
TRBJ2-7,.,.,12,TRBV19,TGTGCCACCTCCAGGGACAACTACGAGCAGTACTTC,CATSRDNYEQYF
TRBJ2-1,.,TRBD2,16,TRBV7-8,TGTGCCAGCAGCTTAAAGAGGGACTACCAAGACAATGAGCAGTTCTTC,CASSLKRDYQDNEQFF
TRBJ1-5,.,TRBD1,15,TRBV28,TGTGCCAGCAGAGTACAGGGGGCAGGCAATCAGCCCCAGCATTTT,CASRVQGAGNQPQHF
TRBJ2-5,.,TRBD1,13,TRBV19,TGTGCCAGTAGTATGGGACAGGGGGAGACCCAGTACTTC,CASSMGQGETQYF
TRBJ2-5,.,.,14,TRBV28,TGTGCCAGCAGACCCATAGCGTACCAAGAGACCCAGTACTTC,CASRPIAYQETQYF
TRBJ2-7,.,TRBD1,14,TRBV18,TGTGCCAGCTCACGACAGGGGTCCCCCTACGAGCAGTACTTC,CASSRQGSPYEQYF
TRBJ2-7,.,.,12,TRBV11-2,TGTGCCAGCAGCTCAACAGGGAACGAGCAGTACTTC,CASSSTGNEQYF
TRBJ2-2,.,TRBD2,18,TRBV19,TGTGCCAGTAGTCCAAGGACTAGCGGGAGGATCAACACCGGGGAGCTGTTTTTT,CASSPRTSGRINTGELFF
TRBJ2-3,few,TRBD1,16,TRBV10-3,TGTGCCAGCAGTGAAGCCGGGACAGGGGGGACAGATACGCAGTATTTT,CASSEAGTGGTDTQYF
TRBJ1-2,.,TRBD1,15,TRBV18,TGTGCCAGCTCTTCCGGGACAGTCTCTAGCTATGGCTACACCTTC,CASSSGTVSSYGYTF
TRBJ2-5,.,.,14,TRBV4-1,TGCGCCAGCAGCCAAGGTCTGGGTTTGAGGGAGCAGTACTTC,CASSQGLGLREQYF
TRBJ1-1,few,.,17,TRBV7-9,TGTGCCAGCAGCTCCAGGGGTGGAGGTTACAAGAACACTGAAGCTTTCTTT,CASSSRGGGYKNTEAFF
TRBJ1-1,.,.,13,TRBV9,TGTGCCAGCAGCCGGGACTTTAACACTGAAGCTTTCTTT,CASSRDFNTEAFF
TRBJ1-2,few,.,11,TRBV19,TGTGCCAGTAGTTATTCAGGAGGCTACACCTTC,CASSYSGGYTF
TRBJ2-1,.,TRBD2,16,TRBV11-2,TGTGCCAGCGGGCAAGGGACTAGCGGGGGAAACAATGAGCAGTTCTTC,CASGQGTSGGNNEQFF
TRBJ1-1,few,.,13,TRBV30,TGTGCCTGGAGTGTGAACGGGAACACTGAAGCTTTCTTT,CAWSVNGNTEAFF
TRBJ2-5,.,.,12,TRBV28,TGTGCCAGCAGCGCGCATACCGAGACCCAGTACTTC,CASSAHTETQYF
TRBJ2-7,few,TRBD2,15,TRBV11-3,TGTGCCAGCAGCTTCGGGCGGGGGAGCTCCTACGAGCAGTACTTC,CASSFGRGSSYEQYF
TRBJ1-1,.,.,14,TRBV27,TGTGCCAGCAGTTTGGGAGGTATTGGGACTGAAGCTTTCTTT,CASSLGGIGTEAFF
TRBJ2-6,.,.,16,TRBV5-8,TGTGCCAGCAGCTTTTACAGGGTCTCTGGGGCCAACGTCCTGACTTTC,CASSFYRVSGANVLTF
TRBJ2-7,.,TRBD2,15,TRBV7-9,TGTGCCAGCAGCGGTAGAAGGACTAGTCTCTACGAGCAGTACTTC,CASSGRRTSLYEQYF
TRBJ2-3,.,TRBD2,19,TRBV7-6,TGTGCCAGCAGCTTAACGCCGGGACTAGCGGGAGGTAGCACAGATACGCAGTATTTT,CASSLTPGLAGGSTDTQYF
TRBJ2-3,.,.,14,TRBV5-4,TGTGCCAGCAGCCGGCTAGCAGGCACAGATACGCAGTATTTT,CASSRLAGTDTQYF